These T cell receptor beta chains were read from a single sample in a study of blood T cell repertoires in COVID-19. Assay used: immunoSEQ multiplex PCR; TCRdb lists only in-frame clones, some missing. The table has 150,000 to 200,000 clones, around 90% seen once; the top ten hold 6.7%. The sequenced sample was peripheral blood. These receptors all stem from a middle-aged man with acute or convalescent COVID-19. Both conserved end residues are part of each CDR3. The order of the fields is V gene, CDR3 protein.

TRBV7-8 | CASIRDRRTGELFF
TRBV7-2 | CASSLGRGSNQPQHF
TRBV2 | CASKSMGGFGYF
TRBV7-2 | CASSLVPRRGSYNEQFF
TRBV29-1 | CSVTGTGLNTEAFF
TRBV5-1 | CASSLAAGARESPLHF
TRBV30 | CAWNTPPERYGYTF
TRBV19 | CASSAVSHHGYTF
TRBV5-6 | CASSLTGTDTQYF
TRBV11-2 | CASSYGQSYGYTF
TRBV7-2 | CASSYPGLAGGKTGELFF
TRBV19 | CASSIAGGNEQYF
TRBV19 | CASSASQGAVDSPLHF
TRBV9 | CASSVAGRGTNYGYTF
TRBV18 | CASSPTGTEKLFF
TRBV3-1/TRBV3-2 | CASSQEPHGGTGYTF
TRBV14 | CASSHLQGFMGTGELFF
TRBV7-9 | CASSLTRGAGRGGTGELFF
TRBV7-9 | CASIRERATKAFF
TRBV2 | CASSERQVRSTGELFF
TRBV6-2/TRBV6-3 | CASSYEGGGLTDTQYF
TRBV7-9 | CASSPARVQAAFF
TRBV7-2 | CASSLAGTGGEKLFF
TRBV4-3 | CASSQELRQGHYNEQFF
TRBV30 | CAWSVQGQGGFLYGYTF
TRBV7-6 | CASSFQGGPGNTIYF
TRBV3-1/TRBV3-2 | CASSHSSPGQPYEQYF
TRBV19 | CASNQGFVGYEQYF
TRBV30 | CAWSVTGGNSPLHF
TRBV10-2 | CASNDGVTPYNEQFF
TRBV7-8 | CASSLPRISPDEQYF
TRBV11-2 | CASRSAGGGYGYTF
TRBV4-1 | CASSPATGVNSPLHF
TRBV25-1 | CASSEPTGTNEKLFF
TRBV19 | CASSPFLGVPSGGAEFTGELFF
TRBV11-2 | CASSLERVANYGYTF
TRBV27 | CASSFSLAGVGEQYF
TRBV28 | CASSLGGQGSYSNQPQHF
TRBV5-3 | CARSDGQLNTEAFF
TRBV7-6 | CASSPDRNTGELFF
TRBV20-1 | CSASPSGVAGANVLTF
TRBV18 | CASSPTGLYEQFF
TRBV11-2 | CASSAGAGSYEQYF
TRBV6-5 | CASSYTDRATEAFF
TRBV6-5 | CASSYDKAGSNQPQHF